This T cell receptor beta chain was sequenced in a study of T cells expressing NK-cell markers. Germline V CDR1 and CDR2: LGHNA, YNFKEQ. The CDR3 spans 16 residues. TCRdb derives one entry per CDR3 protein from the 5' RACE reads, leaving out DNA. Its listing shows 200,000 to 300,000 distinct CDR3 sequences. This chain joins TRBV4-2 and TRBJ2-3; the D call of TRBD2 rests on TCRdb alone, since no DNA is present to check it. The TCR sequence derives from a man aged 18 to 30 in good health. The specimen sequenced was blood T cells: a sorted CD56 or NKG2C T cell subset, CD4+ or CD8+ T cells, or bulk PBMC T cells (not recorded which). CDR3 amino acids: CASSQVAGGSTDTQYF.